This T cell receptor beta chain is drawn from a study of control samples from healthy donors and cancer patients. Germline V gene lookup returns CDR1 DFQATT and CDR2 SNEGSKA (reference sequence). This CDR3 has 15 residues. V was cut by 3 bases and J by 1 base, with 15 bases left in between. The data were produced by immunoSEQ multiplex PCR, yet TCRdb's version contains in-frame clones alone and is incomplete. The table has 20,000 to 30,000 clones, almost 85% seen once. This clonotype originated in a woman aged 55 to 70 with head and neck cancer. V and J are TRBV20-1 and TRBJ2-5; TRBD2 might be the D (6 bases). The sequenced sample consisted of PBMCs. As DNA, the CDR3 is TGCAGTGCTAGTCCAACGGGACTGATCCAAGAGACCCAGTACTTC. It specifies CSASPTGLIQETQYF.